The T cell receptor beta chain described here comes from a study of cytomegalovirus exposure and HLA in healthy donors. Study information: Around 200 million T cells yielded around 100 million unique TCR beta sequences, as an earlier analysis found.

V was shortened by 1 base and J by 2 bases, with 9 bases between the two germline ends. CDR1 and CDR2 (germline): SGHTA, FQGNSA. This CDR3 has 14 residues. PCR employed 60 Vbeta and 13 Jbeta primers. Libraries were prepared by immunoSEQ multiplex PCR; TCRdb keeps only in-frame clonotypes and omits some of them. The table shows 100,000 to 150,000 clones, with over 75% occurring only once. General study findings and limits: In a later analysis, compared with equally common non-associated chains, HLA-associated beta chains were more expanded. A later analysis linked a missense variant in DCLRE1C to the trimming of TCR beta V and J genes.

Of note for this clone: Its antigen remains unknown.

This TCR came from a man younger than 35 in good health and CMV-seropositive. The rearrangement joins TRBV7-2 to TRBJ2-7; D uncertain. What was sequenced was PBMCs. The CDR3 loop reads CASSLVSTAYEQYF. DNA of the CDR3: TGTGCCAGCAGCTTAGTTTCTACCGCCTACGAGCAGTACTTC.